This TCR beta chain came from a study of blood T cell repertoires in COVID-19. About the research overall: Samples of COVID-19 (acute and convalescent) were obtained from the United States, Italy and Spain. Nucleic acid was either cDNA or gDNA, and it came from T cells, B-cell-depleted T cells, or PBMCs.

This clone was detected only once. In the original processing: Amplification with reference gene primers provided the estimates of nucleated cell counts. Only in-frame clones appear in the TCRdb table, and some are missing; sequencing was by immunoSEQ multiplex PCR. The D gene and trimming were derived from the DNA, and the V and J assignments and clone size from that table. Of around 190,000 clones detected, around 84% appear once; the ten largest clones hold roughly 13%. The receptor was isolated from a human donor in a cohort sampled during active COVID-19. Sequenced material: peripheral blood.

In DNA, the CDR3 is TGTGCCAACAACAGGGGATCCGGAAACACCATATATTTT. It encodes CANNRGSGNTIYF. The V and J genes are TRBV7-9 and TRBJ1-3, with 7 bases fitting TRBD1. Trimming cost V 10 bases and J 4 bases; bases outside gene matches: 7. The length of the CDR3 is 13 residues. The V gene's germline CDR1 is SEHNR and CDR2 FQNEAQ (reference sequence).